The 9 T cell receptor beta chains given below trace back to one sample, sequenced in a study of PD-1 blockade in classical Hodgkin lymphoma. Each patient's relapse followed autologous stem cell transplantation, and brentuximab vedotin exposure varied. Using magnetic negative selection, the CD4+ T cells were separated out of thawed PBMCs. Produced via immunoSEQ multiplex PCR; TCRdb's table is partial and in-frame only. The sample yields 26,000 or so clones, about 74% seen once. The sequences come from CD4+ T cells from blood, collected at baseline. Every receptor here comes from a human donor with classical Hodgkin lymphoma.

V usage is TRBV7-2 and J usage is TRBJ1-4; perhaps TRBD1 as D (6 bases). The V and J ends lost 1 base and 4 bases respectively, with 10 bases between them. The CDR3 runs 15 residues. Germline CDR1 and CDR2: SGHTA and FQGNSA. CDR3 nucleotide sequence: TGTGCCAGCAGCTTAGACGGCAGGGGTAATGAAAAACTGTTTTTT. It yields the protein CASSLDGRGNEKLFF.

This clone occurred a few times. The chain carries TRBV19 and TRBJ2-3, with D perhaps being TRBD1 or TRBD2 (5 bases each). V lost 4 bases and J 1 base, leaving 15 bases between the germline ends. Per germline, CDR1 LNHDA and CDR2 SQIVND (reference sequence). The CDR3 runs 16 residues. The CDR3 sequence: CASSTPGTGGTDTQYF. CDR3 nucleotide sequence: TGTGCCAGTAGTACACCCGGGACCGGGGGCACAGATACGCAGTATTTT.

The V and J genes are TRBV18 and TRBJ2-5, with D unresolved. Trimming took off 2 bases at V and 1 base at J, with 5 bases between the two ends. There are 13 residues in the CDR3. Germline assignment: CDR1 KGHSH and CDR2 LQKENI. Written as DNA, the CDR3 is TGTGCCAGCTCACCAGGCCCCCAAGAGACCCAGTACTTC. Translating it yields CASSPGPQETQYF.

V usage is TRBV5-4 and J usage is TRBJ2-5; tentative D call: TRBD2 (6 bases). The ends were cut back, 4 bases at V and 3 bases at J, with 19 bases in the middle. This CDR3 region has 16 residues. Germline CDR1 and CDR2: SGHNT and YYREEE (reference sequence). The CDR3 loop reads CASSPPLSGVKETQYF. The CDR3 coding sequence is TGTGCCAGCAGCCCCCCGCTGTCGGGAGTAAAAGAGACCCAGTACTTC.

The chain recombines TRBV7-9 with TRBJ1-2; D is unresolved. V dropped 3 bases and J dropped 3 bases, with 8 bases sitting between them. Germline CDR1 reads SEHNR; CDR2 reads FQNEAQ (reference sequence). The CDR3 totals 13 residues. The CDR3 nucleotides read TGTGCCAGCAGCTTCGGGGAAGACTATGGCTACACCTTC. Protein sequence: CASSFGEDYGYTF.

The J gene is TRBJ2-5, the V gene TRBV30, with D possibly matching TRBD1 (5 bases). The CDR3 loop spans 12 amino acids. Per the germline V gene, CDR1 is GTSNPN and CDR2 is SVGIG (reference sequence). The V gene lost 4 bases and the J gene lost 3 bases, with 9 bases spanning the gap. For the CDR3, the DNA is TGTGCCTGGACTTCCAGGGAAGAGACCCAGTACTTC. It yields the protein CAWTSREETQYF.

The CDR3 loop is CASGGLSSGNTIYF. CDR3 DNA: TGTGCCAGCGGAGGGTTAAGCTCTGGAAACACCATATATTTT. The rearrangement uses TRBV27 and TRBJ1-3; D remains ambiguous. CDR1 and CDR2 (germline): MNHEY, SMNVEV (reference sequence). V lost 8 bases and J lost 0, with 11 bases in between. The CDR3 contains 14 residues.

This chain joins TRBV4-2 and TRBJ2-1, with 8 positions matching TRBD2. The CDR3 spans 17 residues. V gave up 0 bases and J gave up 4 bases; unmatched junction bases: 8. Looked up from germline, CDR1 is LGHNA and CDR2 is YNFKEQ. The CDR3: CASSQDRRGAVYNEQFF. DNA for the CDR3: TGTGCCAGCAGCCAAGATAGGCGGGGGGCGGTTTACAATGAGCAGTTCTTC.

This clone appeared a single time. V gene TRBV4-3 combines with J gene TRBJ1-1; D gene ambiguous. Germline V lookup: CDR1 LGHNA, CDR2 YSLEER. The CDR3 totals 18 residues. Trimming stripped 0 bases from V and 0 bases from J, with 17 bases between. The CDR3 protein is CASSQDWESLGMNTEAFF. CDR3 in DNA: TGCGCCAGCAGCCAAGATTGGGAATCCTTGGGAATGAACACTGAAGCTTTCTTT.